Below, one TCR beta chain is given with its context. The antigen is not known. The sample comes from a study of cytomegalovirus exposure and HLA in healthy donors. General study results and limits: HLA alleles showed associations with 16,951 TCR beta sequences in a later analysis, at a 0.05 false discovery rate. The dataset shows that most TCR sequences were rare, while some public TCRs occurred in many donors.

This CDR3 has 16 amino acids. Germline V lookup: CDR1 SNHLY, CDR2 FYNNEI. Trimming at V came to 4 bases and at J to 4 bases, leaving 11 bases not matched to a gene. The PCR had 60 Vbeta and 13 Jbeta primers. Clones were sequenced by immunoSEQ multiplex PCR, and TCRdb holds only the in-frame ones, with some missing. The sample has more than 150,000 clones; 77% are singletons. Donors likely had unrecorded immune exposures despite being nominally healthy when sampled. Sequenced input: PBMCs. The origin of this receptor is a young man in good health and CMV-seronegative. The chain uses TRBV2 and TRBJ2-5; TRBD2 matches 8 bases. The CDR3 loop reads CASSGYGGVKGETQYF. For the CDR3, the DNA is TGTGCCAGCAGTGGTTACGGGGGGGTTAAAGGAGAGACCCAGTACTTC.